The clone carrying this T cell receptor (gamma chain) has a single count. What it binds is not known. Germline V CDR1 and CDR2: VENAVY, YDSYNSRV. Unmatched junction bases numbered 2, after V lost 1 base and J lost 5 bases. The CDR3 totals 12 residues. Alphabeta T cells were depleted, then CD3+ Vdelta1+ Vdelta2- thymocytes were FACS-sorted. These data are taken from a study of Vδ1+ human thymocytes. Regarding the study as a whole: Highly polyclonal TRG and TRD repertoires with Gaussian CDR3 length distributions appeared in thymus. Around 20% of thymic delta-chain sequences were Vdelta2, with few Vdelta3, unlike blood Vdelta1+ controls.

The template was reverse-transcribed extracted RNA. Multiplex PCR used pooled V-gene forward primers and a constant-region reverse primer to amplify CDR3s. TCRdb re-called the multiplex PCR reads using CATT. Of 8,500 to 13,000 gamma-chain clones in the sample, around 45% were seen once. This rearrangement joins TRGV8 to TRGJ1 or TRGJ2. TCRdb gives no J gene; it was assigned here by matching the DNA to germline. The sample taken for sequencing was Vdelta1+ gamma-delta thymocytes from the thymus. Subset reported: FACS-sorted CD3+ TCRalphabeta- TCRVdelta1+ TCRVdelta2- thymocytes. The receptor was derived from a boy under three years old who had congenital heart surgery. CDR3 DNA: TGTGCCACCTGGGATAGAAATTATAAGAAACTCTTT. Translated, it gives CATWDRNYKKLF.